The 6 T cell receptor beta chains below come from one sample, sequenced in a study of control samples from healthy donors and cancer patients. Using immunoSEQ multiplex PCR, the repertoire was profiled, and TCRdb retains in-frame clones only, with some absent. The sample has about 120,000 clones; approximately 90% are singletons. Sequencing input: PBMCs. These receptors originate from a woman aged 55-70 years with lung cancer.

J is TRBJ1-2 and V is TRBV9, with 9 bases that match TRBD1. The germline CDR1 and CDR2 sequences are SGDLS and YYNGEE. Losses at the gene ends were 3 bases for V and 4 bases for J; bases not matched to a gene: 7. The CDR3 consists of 15 residues. In nucleotides, the CDR3 is TGTGCCAGCAGCGGTGGCGGACAGGGGATCTATGGCTACACCTTC. The encoded protein is CASSGGGQGIYGYTF.

The rearrangement links TRBV2 to TRBJ1-4; TRBD1 aligns across 9 bases. Trimming removed 4 bases from V and 6 bases from J; junction bases left unmatched: 3. The CDR3 contains 14 residues. The germline CDR1 and CDR2 sequences are SNHLY and FYNNEI. The CDR3: CASSAQGADEKLFF. The CDR3 nucleotides are TGTGCCAGCAGTGCACAGGGGGCCGATGAAAAACTGTTTTTT.

The chain is built from TRBV9 and TRBJ2-5, with 7 bases identical to TRBD2. The trim removed 3 bases at V and 5 bases at J, leaving 7 bases unmatched. CDR1 and CDR2 from the germline V gene are SGDLS and YYNGEE. The CDR3 length is 14 residues. This chain's CDR3 is CASSASGVGETQYF. The CDR3 DNA reads TGTGCCAGCAGCGCTAGCGGTGTTGGGGAGACCCAGTACTTC.

In its sample, this clone was seen once. This sequence joins TRBV6-5 and TRBJ1-4, with TRBD1 identical over 10 bases. This CDR3 has 15 amino acids. V dropped 6 bases and J dropped 7; count of bases not matched to a gene: 8. Germline-derived CDR1 and CDR2 are MNHEY and SVGAGI. CDR3 loop: CASSPTGTGVEKLFF. The CDR3 DNA is TGTGCCAGCAGCCCCACCGGGACAGGGGTTGAAAAACTGTTTTTT.

The chain joins TRBV27 to TRBJ1-5; D remains unclear. The CDR3 consists of 16 residues. Trimming cost V 3 bases and J 5 bases, with 17 bases left between them. CDR1 and CDR2 (germline): MNHEY, SMNVEV (reference sequence). The CDR3 nucleotides read TGTGCCAGCAGTTTGTCGGGCGGCCGCGGCGATCAGCCCCAGCATTTT. This gives the protein CASSLSGGRGDQPQHF.

This clone was seen more than once but under ten times. The chain recombines TRBV30 with TRBJ1-1, with D tentatively TRBD1 (5 bases). Germline assignment: CDR1 GTSNPN and CDR2 SVGIG (reference sequence). Trimming took 4 bases from V and 2 from J, leaving 14 bases between them. CDR3 length: 14 residues. CDR3 protein: CAWTGARINTEAFF. The CDR3 DNA reads as TGTGCCTGGACCGGGGCACGGATAAACACTGAAGCTTTCTTT. Complete variable domain (other parts from reference TRBV30 and TRBJ1-1): SQTIHQWPATLVQPVGSPLSLECTVEGTSNPNLYWYRQAAGRGLQLLFYSVGIGQISSEVPQNLSASRPQDRQFILSSKKLLLSDSGFYLCAWTGARINTEAFFGQGTRLTVV.